These T cell receptor beta chains were read from a single sample in a study of CD8 T cells in Susac syndrome. TCRdb reprocessed the immunoSEQ multiplex PCR reads via MiXCR and lists one record per CDR3 protein. The sample comprises 120,000 to 150,000 distinct CDR3 sequences, approximately 95% of which are singletons, and about 0.076% rests with the top ten. Material: CD4+ T cells from PBMCs. These receptor sequences come from a human donor in good health. Both conserved end residues are part of each CDR3. Fields, in order: D gene, V gene, clone size, J gene, CDR3 protein, CDR3 DNA. A D gene is named only where the DNA matches it firmly. For some rows the clone size is stated as once, few or many, or as a class when expanded; others skip it.

NA	TRBV18	NA	TRBJ1-2	CASSPKEANYGYTF	TGTGCCAGCTCACCAAAGGAGGCTAACTATGGCTACACCTTC
NA	TRBV5-1	NA	TRBJ2-5	CASSLRQGLFETQYF	TGCGCCAGCAGCTTGAGACAGGGACTTTTTGAGACCCAGTACTTC
TRBD2	TRBV7-2	NA	TRBJ2-2	CASSLVREGGELFF	TGTGCCAGCAGCTTAGTTCGGGAGGGCGGGGAGCTGTTTTTT
NA	TRBV29-1	NA	TRBJ2-7	CSVESSYEQYF	TGCAGCGTTGAAAGCTCCTACGAGCAGTACTTC
TRBD1	TRBV18	NA	TRBJ2-7	CASSPAGGQGGNEQYF	TGTGCCAGCTCACCAGCCGGGGGACAGGGGGGTAACGAGCAGTACTTC
TRBD1	TRBV7-9	NA	TRBJ2-7	CASSYIGGQGTYEQYF	TGTGCCAGCAGTTATATCGGAGGACAGGGTACCTACGAGCAGTACTTC
NA	TRBV20-1	NA	TRBJ2-7	CSAPDPGLFREQYF	TGCAGTGCTCCAGACCCCGGACTCTTTCGCGAGCAGTACTTC
NA	TRBV2	NA	TRBJ2-5	CASGRGPETQYF	TGTGCCAGTGGTAGGGGCCCAGAGACCCAGTACTTC
TRBD2	TRBV10-3	NA	TRBJ2-1	CAISEGLAGAFGEQFF	TGTGCCATCAGTGAGGGACTAGCGGGAGCATTCGGGGAGCAGTTCTTC
NA	TRBV9	once	TRBJ1-1	CASSVVPELGGEAFF	TGTGCCAGCAGCGTAGTTCCCGAGCTGGGAGGGGAAGCTTTCTTT
TRBD1	TRBV5-1	NA	TRBJ2-5	CASSFVTGILETQYF	TGCGCCAGCAGCTTCGTGACAGGGATATTGGAGACCCAGTACTTC
NA	TRBV12-3/TRBV12-4	NA	TRBJ2-5	CASSLAGQTQYF	TGTGCCAGCAGTTTGGCAGGGCAGACCCAGTACTTC
NA	TRBV3-1	NA	TRBJ2-3	CASSQGIDTQYF	TGTGCCAGCAGCCAAGGGATAGATACGCAGTATTTT
TRBD1	TRBV12-3/TRBV12-4	once	TRBJ1-2	CASTGTANYGYTF	TGTGCCAGCACCGGGACAGCTAACTATGGCTACACCTTC
NA	TRBV5-4	NA	TRBJ1-1	CASSPNPGRGAEAFF	TGTGCCAGCAGCCCAAATCCCGGTCGAGGCGCTGAAGCTTTCTTT
TRBD1	TRBV3-1	NA	TRBJ2-7	CASSVRGRLVQYF	TGTGCCAGCAGCGTAAGGGGGCGGTTGGTGCAGTACTTC
TRBD2	TRBV20-1	NA	TRBJ2-7	CSARQLETSGNEQYF	TGCAGTGCTAGACAATTGGAGACAAGCGGGAACGAGCAGTACTTC
NA	TRBV10-3	NA	TRBJ2-2	CAITKDTGELFF	TGTGCCATCACCAAGGACACCGGGGAGCTGTTTTTT
TRBD2	TRBV4-2	NA	TRBJ2-7	CASSQTSEPDYEQYF	TGTGCCAGCAGCCAAACTAGCGAGCCCGACTACGAGCAGTACTTC
NA	TRBV19	NA	TRBJ2-1	CATSGTVAYNEQFF	TGTGCCACTTCCGGGACTGTAGCCTACAATGAGCAGTTCTTC
TRBD1	TRBV7-9	NA	TRBJ1-2	CASSPLDRAYYGYTF	TGTGCCAGCAGCCCCCTGGACAGGGCCTACTATGGCTACACCTTC
TRBD1	TRBV5-4	NA	TRBJ1-1	CASSLDRGNTEAFF	TGTGCCAGCAGCTTGGACAGGGGGAACACTGAAGCTTTCTTT
TRBD2	TRBV20-1	NA	TRBJ2-7	CSASGLAGGTYEQYF	TGCAGTGCTAGTGGACTAGCGGGAGGAACCTACGAGCAGTACTTC
NA	TRBV29-1	NA	TRBJ1-1	CSVVRLQGNTEAFF	TGCAGCGTTGTTAGGTTGCAGGGGAACACTGAAGCTTTCTTT
NA	TRBV3-1	NA	TRBJ2-1	CASSQGLEGANEQFF	TGTGCCAGCAGCCAAGGACTAGAGGGGGCCAATGAGCAGTTCTTC
TRBD1	TRBV7-8	few	TRBJ2-7	CASSLADRGYEQYF	TGTGCCAGCAGCTTAGCGGACAGGGGGTACGAGCAGTACTTC
NA	TRBV6-5	few	TRBJ1-2	CASGLNYGYTF	TGTGCCAGCGGGCTTAACTATGGCTACACCTTC
TRBD2	TRBV24-1	NA	TRBJ2-1	CATSDVTSGIGNEQFF	TGTGCCACCAGTGATGTGACTAGCGGGATTGGGAATGAGCAGTTCTTC
NA	TRBV18	NA	TRBJ2-7	CASSPTGEGYEQYF	TGTGCCAGCTCACCAACAGGGGAGGGATACGAGCAGTACTTC
NA	TRBV5-4	NA	TRBJ1-2	CASSFQGIRGYTF	TGTGCCAGCAGCTTCCAGGGGATCCGCGGCTACACCTTC
NA	TRBV3-1	NA	TRBJ1-2	CASSPSPDGARYGYTF	TGTGCCAGCAGCCCCTCCCCTGACGGCGCTAGGTATGGCTACACCTTC
TRBD2	TRBV9	NA	TRBJ2-3	CASSAPGTSGSGTQYF	TGTGCCAGCAGCGCGCCCGGGACTAGCGGGAGTGGTACGCAGTATTTT
NA	TRBV29-1	NA	TRBJ2-6	CSVYGGNSGANVLTF	TGCAGCGTCTATGGGGGGAACTCTGGGGCCAACGTCCTGACTTTC
TRBD1	TRBV11-2	NA	TRBJ2-7	CASSLAYPGTGAYEQYF	TGTGCCAGCAGCCTCGCATACCCCGGGACAGGGGCCTACGAGCAGTACTTC
NA	TRBV9	NA	TRBJ1-2	CASSVDPGPYGYTF	TGTGCCAGCAGCGTAGACCCAGGACCCTATGGCTACACCTTC
NA	TRBV2	NA	TRBJ2-5	CASSEDPVQETQYF	TGTGCCAGCAGTGAAGACCCTGTCCAAGAGACCCAGTACTTC
TRBD1	TRBV20-1	NA	TRBJ1-2	CSAENDRVKGYTF	TGCAGTGCAGAAAACGACAGGGTGAAGGGCTACACCTTC
NA	TRBV2	NA	TRBJ2-1	CAGQVDNEQFF	TGTGCCGGTCAGGTGGACAATGAGCAGTTCTTC
TRBD1	TRBV20-1	once	TRBJ1-1	CSARIQGEAFF	TGCAGTGCTAGGATACAGGGGGAAGCTTTCTTT
NA	TRBV20-1	NA	TRBJ2-7	CSARGPTYEQYF	TGCAGTGCTAGGGGTCCGACCTACGAGCAGTACTTC
NA	TRBV9	NA	TRBJ2-1	CASNPAPSSYNEQFF	TGTGCCAGCAATCCGGCGCCGAGCTCCTACAATGAGCAGTTCTTC
TRBD2	TRBV6-4	NA	TRBJ2-7	CASSGGGEPYEQYF	TGTGCCAGCTCTGGGGGAGGGGAGCCCTACGAGCAGTACTTC
TRBD2	TRBV27	NA	TRBJ2-3	CASSQLAGGNTDTQYF	TGTGCCAGCAGTCAACTAGCGGGAGGTAACACAGATACGCAGTATTTT
TRBD1	TRBV11-2	once	TRBJ2-5	CASSFTGDRETQYF	TGTGCCAGCAGCTTTACAGGGGACCGGGAGACCCAGTACTTC
NA	TRBV30	once	TRBJ1-3	CAWSVGGVDTIYF	TGTGCCTGGAGTGTTGGTGGAGTTGACACCATATATTTT
TRBD2	TRBV11-2	NA	TRBJ2-1	CASSRRGTFGTSGRTDNEQFF	TGTGCCAGCAGCCGACGTGGGACATTTGGGACTAGCGGGAGGACCGACAATGAGCAGTTCTTC
NA	TRBV6-5	NA	TRBJ1-2	CASSYPEDGHDLYGYTF	TGTGCCAGCAGTTACCCCGAGGACGGACACGATCTATATGGCTACACCTTC
NA	TRBV2	NA	TRBJ1-1	CAQAPGNTEAFF	TGTGCCCAGGCTCCAGGGAACACTGAAGCTTTCTTT
NA	TRBV28	NA	TRBJ2-6	CASSPHQGSGANVLTF	TGTGCCAGCAGTCCCCACCAGGGATCTGGGGCCAACGTCCTGACTTTC
TRBD2	TRBV19	NA	TRBJ2-1	CASSAGTSVYNEQFF	TGTGCCAGTAGTGCCGGGACTAGCGTTTACAATGAGCAGTTCTTC
TRBD1	TRBV14	once	TRBJ1-3	CASSRDRGIFSGNTIYF	TGTGCCAGCAGCCGCGACAGGGGAATCTTCTCTGGAAACACCATATATTTT
NA	TRBV30	once	TRBJ2-4	CASHLMAKNIQYF	TGTGCCTCCCATCTGATGGCCAAAAACATTCAGTACTTC
NA	TRBV7-3	NA	TRBJ2-3	CASNPAGGSDTQYF	TGTGCCAGCAACCCCGCCGGGGGCTCAGATACGCAGTATTTT
NA	TRBV20-1	NA	TRBJ1-1	CSAPDRMGTEAFF	TGCAGTGCACCCGACAGGATGGGCACTGAAGCTTTCTTT
NA	TRBV7-9	NA	TRBJ2-1	CASSLTLTEDEQFF	TGTGCCAGCAGCCTCACCCTCACAGAAGATGAGCAGTTCTTC
TRBD1	TRBV3-1	NA	TRBJ2-1	CASSDVRQGYNEQFF	TGTGCCAGCAGCGACGTCCGACAGGGTTACAATGAGCAGTTCTTC
TRBD1	TRBV10-3	few	TRBJ2-7	CAISAGDRGNEQYF	TGTGCCATCAGTGCAGGGGACAGGGGAAACGAGCAGTACTTC